These T cell receptor beta chains were read from a single sample in a study of T cell responses to AZD1222 COVID-19 vaccine. Produced via immunoSEQ multiplex PCR; TCRdb's table is partial and in-frame only. The table has 95,000 to 150,000 clones, roughly 86% seen once. The source was peripheral blood, collected on day 0 of AZD1222 vaccination. These receptors all come from an adult in good health. Both conserved end residues are part of each CDR3. Fields, in order: J gene, clone size, D gene, V gene, CDR3 protein, CDR3 DNA. A D gene is named only where the DNA matches it firmly. Where a row states a size, it is once, few, many or the class of an expanded clone; other rows omit it.

j_gene: TRBJ2-5; abundance: .; d_gene: TRBD2; v_gene: TRBV6-2/TRBV6-3; CDR3aa: CASSSTGTSVSETQYF; CDR3nt: TGTGCCAGCAGTTCCACCGGGACTAGCGTTTCAGAGACCCAGTACTTC
j_gene: TRBJ2-4; abundance: .; d_gene: .; v_gene: TRBV6-1; CDR3aa: CASSEIAKNIQYF; CDR3nt: TGTGCCAGCAGTGAAATAGCCAAAAACATTCAGTACTTC
j_gene: TRBJ1-5; abundance: .; d_gene: TRBD1; v_gene: TRBV7-6; CDR3aa: CASSQPDRGKSQPQHF; CDR3nt: TGTGCCAGCAGTCAACCGGACAGGGGAAAAAGTCAGCCCCAGCATTTT
j_gene: TRBJ1-2; abundance: .; d_gene: TRBD1; v_gene: TRBV9; CDR3aa: CASSPSGTGNYGYTF; CDR3nt: TGTGCCAGCAGCCCCTCCGGGACAGGGAACTATGGCTACACCTTC
j_gene: TRBJ2-1; abundance: .; d_gene: TRBD2; v_gene: TRBV4-2; CDR3aa: CASSQDSLSGGGTYNEQFF; CDR3nt: TGTGCCAGCAGCCAAGATTCACTGTCGGGCGGGGGGACCTACAATGAGCAGTTCTTC
j_gene: TRBJ1-2; abundance: .; d_gene: TRBD1; v_gene: TRBV19; CDR3aa: CASSGTVYGYTF; CDR3nt: TGTGCCAGTAGCGGGACAGTTTATGGCTACACCTTC
j_gene: TRBJ2-5; abundance: .; d_gene: .; v_gene: TRBV6-6; CDR3aa: CASTRAARAQETQYF; CDR3nt: TGTGCCAGCACCCGCGCGGCGAGGGCCCAAGAGACCCAGTACTTC
j_gene: TRBJ1-1; abundance: .; d_gene: TRBD1; v_gene: TRBV10-3; CDR3aa: CAIRGDSRNTEAFF; CDR3nt: TGTGCCATCAGGGGGGACAGCAGGAACACTGAAGCTTTCTTT
j_gene: TRBJ1-5; abundance: .; d_gene: TRBD1; v_gene: TRBV2; CDR3aa: CAIRQGNQPQHF; CDR3nt: TGTGCCATTCGACAGGGGAATCAGCCCCAGCATTTT
j_gene: TRBJ1-2; abundance: .; d_gene: .; v_gene: TRBV2; CDR3aa: CASSAQGNYGYTF; CDR3nt: TGTGCCAGCAGTGCCCAGGGTAACTATGGCTACACCTTC
j_gene: TRBJ1-3; abundance: once; d_gene: .; v_gene: TRBV5-1; CDR3aa: CASSGPPSGNTIYF; CDR3nt: TGCGCCAGCAGCGGTCCTCCCTCTGGAAACACCATATATTTT
j_gene: TRBJ2-6; abundance: once; d_gene: .; v_gene: TRBV9; CDR3aa: CASSVVPGANVLTF; CDR3nt: TGTGCCAGCAGCGTAGTGCCCGGGGCCAACGTCCTGACTTTC
j_gene: TRBJ2-5; abundance: .; d_gene: .; v_gene: TRBV7-9; CDR3aa: CASSHLSGGETQYF; CDR3nt: TGTGCCAGCAGCCACCTTTCAGGCGGGGAGACCCAGTACTTC
j_gene: TRBJ2-1; abundance: .; d_gene: .; v_gene: TRBV18; CDR3aa: CASSPYPTGPSYNEQFF; CDR3nt: TGTGCCAGCTCACCATATCCGACGGGACCCTCCTACAATGAGCAGTTCTTC
j_gene: TRBJ2-1; abundance: .; d_gene: TRBD2; v_gene: TRBV5-1; CDR3aa: CASSSGRRTRRGNEQFF; CDR3nt: TGCGCCAGCAGCTCGGGACGGCGGACTAGGAGAGGGAATGAGCAGTTCTTC
j_gene: TRBJ2-1; abundance: .; d_gene: .; v_gene: TRBV3-1/TRBV3-2; CDR3aa: CASSQADAEQFF; CDR3nt: TGTGCCAGCAGCCAAGCTGACGCCGAGCAGTTCTTC
j_gene: TRBJ1-3; abundance: .; d_gene: TRBD1; v_gene: TRBV18; CDR3aa: CASSQDRGLGNTIYF; CDR3nt: TGTGCCAGCTCTCAGGACAGGGGACTTGGAAACACCATATATTTT
j_gene: TRBJ2-7; abundance: .; d_gene: TRBD1; v_gene: TRBV19; CDR3aa: CASRLWASGQGAGEQYF; CDR3nt: TGTGCCAGTAGGCTGTGGGCGTCGGGACAGGGGGCCGGGGAGCAGTACTTC
j_gene: TRBJ1-1; abundance: .; d_gene: .; v_gene: TRBV19; CDR3aa: CASSMTAVNTEAFF; CDR3nt: TGTGCCAGTAGTATGACGGCCGTGAACACTGAAGCTTTCTTT
j_gene: TRBJ1-5; abundance: few; d_gene: .; v_gene: TRBV4-1; CDR3aa: CASRERGDQPQHF; CDR3nt: TGCGCCAGCCGGGAGAGGGGGGATCAGCCCCAGCATTTT
j_gene: TRBJ1-5; abundance: .; d_gene: .; v_gene: TRBV5-1; CDR3aa: CASSLDSGVQPQHF; CDR3nt: TGCGCCAGCAGCTTGGATTCTGGGGTTCAGCCCCAGCATTTT
j_gene: TRBJ2-5; abundance: once; d_gene: TRBD1; v_gene: TRBV5-1; CDR3aa: CASSSTGGKEETQYF; CDR3nt: TGCGCCAGCAGCTCAACAGGGGGCAAGGAAGAGACCCAGTACTTC
j_gene: TRBJ2-3; abundance: .; d_gene: TRBD1; v_gene: TRBV6-5; CDR3aa: CASSSQGAGTDTQYF; CDR3nt: TGTGCCAGCAGTTCGCAGGGGGCCGGTACAGATACGCAGTATTTT
j_gene: TRBJ2-2; abundance: few; d_gene: .; v_gene: TRBV4-2; CDR3aa: CASSQDGRQNTGELFF; CDR3nt: TGTGCCAGCAGCCAAGACGGCAGACAGAACACCGGGGAGCTGTTTTTT
j_gene: TRBJ1-2; abundance: .; d_gene: .; v_gene: TRBV5-6; CDR3aa: CASSWARGAGYGYTF; CDR3nt: TGTGCCAGCAGCTGGGCTAGGGGGGCTGGCTATGGCTACACCTTC
j_gene: TRBJ1-3; abundance: few; d_gene: .; v_gene: TRBV5-1; CDR3aa: CASRPEGSGNTIYF; CDR3nt: TGCGCCAGCAGGCCCGAGGGGTCTGGAAACACCATATATTTT
j_gene: TRBJ1-1; abundance: .; d_gene: .; v_gene: TRBV29-1; CDR3aa: CSVSLNTEAFF; CDR3nt: TGCAGCGTGTCCTTGAACACTGAAGCTTTCTTT
j_gene: TRBJ2-1; abundance: .; d_gene: TRBD1; v_gene: TRBV7-9; CDR3aa: CASSRQGDGEQFF; CDR3nt: TGTGCCAGCAGTCGACAGGGAGATGGTGAGCAGTTCTTC
j_gene: TRBJ2-7; abundance: .; d_gene: TRBD2; v_gene: TRBV9; CDR3aa: CASSTSGVSYEQYF; CDR3nt: TGTGCCAGCAGTACTAGCGGGGTATCCTACGAGCAGTACTTC
j_gene: TRBJ2-7; abundance: .; d_gene: .; v_gene: TRBV5-1; CDR3aa: CASSDWDGSYEQYF; CDR3nt: TGCGCCAGCAGCGACTGGGACGGCTCCTACGAGCAGTACTTC
j_gene: TRBJ2-2; abundance: .; d_gene: TRBD1; v_gene: TRBV5-6; CDR3aa: CASSWGTATGELFF; CDR3nt: TGTGCCAGCAGCTGGGGGACAGCCACCGGGGAGCTGTTTTTT
j_gene: TRBJ1-2; abundance: .; d_gene: TRBD1; v_gene: TRBV7-9; CDR3aa: CASSPQGAVTYGGYTF; CDR3nt: TGTGCCAGCAGCCCCCAGGGGGCGGTCACCTATGGGGGCTACACCTTC
j_gene: TRBJ1-1; abundance: .; d_gene: .; v_gene: TRBV7-8; CDR3aa: CASSPSSTAGAFF; CDR3nt: TGTGCCAGCAGCCCCTCTTCGACAGCGGGAGCTTTCTTT
j_gene: TRBJ1-5; abundance: .; d_gene: TRBD1; v_gene: TRBV7-2; CDR3aa: CASSLAGGQGGQPQHF; CDR3nt: TGTGCCAGCAGCTTAGCCGGGGGACAGGGGGGTCAGCCCCAGCATTTT
j_gene: TRBJ2-2; abundance: .; d_gene: TRBD2; v_gene: TRBV6-5; CDR3aa: CASCGLAGGLGELFF; CDR3nt: TGTGCCAGTTGCGGGCTAGCGGGGGGGCTCGGGGAGCTGTTTTTT
j_gene: TRBJ1-4; abundance: .; d_gene: .; v_gene: TRBV6-5; CDR3aa: CASSYSPGVGEKLFF; CDR3nt: TGTGCCAGCAGTTACTCGCCCGGCGTAGGGGAAAAACTGTTTTTT
j_gene: TRBJ2-7; abundance: .; d_gene: .; v_gene: TRBV29-1; CDR3aa: CSVADHEQYF; CDR3nt: TGCAGCGTTGCCGACCACGAGCAGTACTTC
j_gene: TRBJ1-1; abundance: .; d_gene: TRBD1; v_gene: TRBV18; CDR3aa: CASSPSTGTDTEAFF; CDR3nt: TGTGCCAGCTCACCATCCACAGGGACAGACACTGAAGCTTTCTTT